The clone carrying this T cell receptor (beta chain) was observed many times. No antigen is known for it. Quantitative 5'-RACE was performed with molecular barcodes, and it yielded the TCR beta libraries. TCRdb re-analysed the 5' RACE reads in MiXCR, keeping a single row per CDR3 protein. Here the sample spans 190,000 or so distinct CDR3 sequences, around 13% being singletons. The sample originates from a study of CD8 T cells in ankylosing spondylitis. Germline values: CDR1 SQVTM, CDR2 ANQGSEA. The J segment lost 7 bases and the V segment lost 3 bases, leaving 11 bases of the junction unmatched. CDR3 length: 14 amino acids. General observations from the study: CD8+ disease-linked clones were present at relatively low frequencies in blood. Some motif variants were previously reported in reactive arthritis synovial fluid and blood. Enrichment of disease-linked clones was reportedly significant in matched ankylosing spondylitis synovial fluid.

The source is a male donor with ankylosing spondylitis or in good health (not recorded which). V gene TRBV29-1 combines with J gene TRBJ1-1, with 7 nucleotides matching TRBD1. The source material was blood, either unsorted or a sorted T cell fraction (not recorded which). For the CDR3, the DNA is TGCAGCGTTGACTCGGACAGGCGTCTGGATGAAGCTTTCTTT. Translation: CSVDSDRRLDEAFF.